This T cell receptor beta chain was documented in a study of blood T cell repertoires in COVID-19. Across the whole study: Some COVID-19 samples were acute and others convalescent; all came from the United States, Italy and Spain. PBMCs, B-cell-depleted T cells, or T cells provided the cDNA or gDNA that made up the material.

In the source study's methods: By means of reference gene primer amplification, nucleated cell counts were estimated. The data were produced by immunoSEQ multiplex PCR, yet TCRdb's version contains in-frame clones alone and is incomplete. That table furnishes V, J and clone size, whereas the DNA furnished D and trimming. Of about 130,000 clones in the sample, under 90% were seen once. V lost 0 bases to trimming and J lost 0 bases; unmatched junction nucleotides: 15. CDR3 length equals 20 residues. The germline gives CDR1 LNHNV, CDR2 YYDKDF (reference sequence). This rearrangement joins TRBV15 to TRBJ1-1, with TRBD1 matching over 8 bases. The origin of this receptor is a woman aged 55-70 years with acute or convalescent COVID-19. The sample consisted of peripheral blood. The CDR3 region has the DNA TGTGCCACCAGCAGAGAATTCCCGGGACAGGAGGTGGGGTTGAACACTGAAGCTTTCTTT. The encoded protein is CATSREFPGQEVGLNTEAFF.